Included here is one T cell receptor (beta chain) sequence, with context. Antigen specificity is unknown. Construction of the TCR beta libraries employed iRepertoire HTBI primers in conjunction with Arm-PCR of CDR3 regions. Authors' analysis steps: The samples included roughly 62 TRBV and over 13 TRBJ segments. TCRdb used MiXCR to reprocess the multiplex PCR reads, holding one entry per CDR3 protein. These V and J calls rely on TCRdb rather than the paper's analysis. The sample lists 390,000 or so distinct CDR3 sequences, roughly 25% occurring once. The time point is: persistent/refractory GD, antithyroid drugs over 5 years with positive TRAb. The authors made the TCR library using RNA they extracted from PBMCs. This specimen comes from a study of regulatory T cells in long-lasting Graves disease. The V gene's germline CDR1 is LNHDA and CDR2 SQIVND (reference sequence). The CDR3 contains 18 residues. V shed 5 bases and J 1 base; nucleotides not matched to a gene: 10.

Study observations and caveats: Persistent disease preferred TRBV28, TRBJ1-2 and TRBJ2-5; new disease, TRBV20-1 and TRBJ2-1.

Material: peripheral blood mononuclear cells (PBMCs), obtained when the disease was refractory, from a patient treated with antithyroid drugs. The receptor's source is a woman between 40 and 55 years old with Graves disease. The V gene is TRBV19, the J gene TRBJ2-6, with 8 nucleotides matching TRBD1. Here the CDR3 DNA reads TGTGCCAGTAGTCTACAATCTTACAGGGGGTCTGGGGCCAACGTCCTGACTTTC. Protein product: CASSLQSYRGSGANVLTF.